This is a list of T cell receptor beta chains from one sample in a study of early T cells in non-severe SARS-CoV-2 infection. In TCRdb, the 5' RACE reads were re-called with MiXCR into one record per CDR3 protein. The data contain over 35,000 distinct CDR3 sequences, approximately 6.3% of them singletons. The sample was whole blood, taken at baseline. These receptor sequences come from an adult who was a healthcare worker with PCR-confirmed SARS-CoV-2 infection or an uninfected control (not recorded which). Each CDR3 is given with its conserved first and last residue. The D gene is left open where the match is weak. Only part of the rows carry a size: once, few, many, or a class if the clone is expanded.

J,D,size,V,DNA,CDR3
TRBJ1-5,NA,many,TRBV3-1,TGTGCCAGCAGCCAAGCCCCTTATAGCAATCAGCCCCAGCATTTT,CASSQAPYSNQPQHF
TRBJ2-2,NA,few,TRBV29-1,TGCAGCGTTGATAAAGGGAACACCGGGGAGCTGTTTTTT,CSVDKGNTGELFF
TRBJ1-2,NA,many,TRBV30,TGTGCCTGGGACGAGGGTACGTCTTCCATTGGCTACACCTTC,CAWDEGTSSIGYTF
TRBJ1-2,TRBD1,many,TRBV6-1,TGTGCCAGCAGTGGAAGCAGGGGGCTTAACTATGGCTACACCTTC,CASSGSRGLNYGYTF
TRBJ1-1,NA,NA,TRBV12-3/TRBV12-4,TGTGCCAGCAGCCGCAGCGGAGGGCTCCCGAACACTGAAGCTTTCTTT,CASSRSGGLPNTEAFF
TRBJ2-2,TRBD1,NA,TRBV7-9,TGTGCCAGCAGCCCACCCCAGGGGGCTCGACCGAACACCGGGGAGCTGTTTTTT,CASSPPQGARPNTGELFF
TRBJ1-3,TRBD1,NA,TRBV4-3,TGCGCCAGCAGCCAGGACCGACAGGGGATGTGGGGAAACACCATATATTTT,CASSQDRQGMWGNTIYF
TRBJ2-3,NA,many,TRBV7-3,TGTGCCAGCAGCCCGCAACTAGGAAGCGCAGATACGCAGTATTTT,CASSPQLGSADTQYF
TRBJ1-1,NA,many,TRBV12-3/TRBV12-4,TGTGCCAGCAGTTTGAGGGCGGGCGACACTGAAGCTTTCTTT,CASSLRAGDTEAFF
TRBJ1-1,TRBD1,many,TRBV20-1,TGCAGTGCACCAAGACAGGGTCTGAACACTGAAGCTTTCTTT,CSAPRQGLNTEAFF
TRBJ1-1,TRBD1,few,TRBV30,TGTGCCTGGAGTGGGGACAGCACTGAAGCTTTCTTT,CAWSGDSTEAFF
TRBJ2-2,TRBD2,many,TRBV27,TGTGCCAGCAGTCCCCGACTAGCCCTGGCCACCGGGGAGCTGTTTTTT,CASSPRLALATGELFF
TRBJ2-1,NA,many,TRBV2,TGTGCCAGCAGCCTACTAGGACGAAGTTACAATGAGCAGTTCTTC,CASSLLGRSYNEQFF
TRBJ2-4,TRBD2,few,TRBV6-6,TGTGCCAGCAGTTACCCACTAGCGGGGGCTCTGCGAGTCAAAAACATTCAGTACTTC,CASSYPLAGALRVKNIQYF
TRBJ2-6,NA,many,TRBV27,TGTGCCAGCAGTTTTTACCGGTTGCGCGGGGCCAACGTCCTGACTTTC,CASSFYRLRGANVLTF
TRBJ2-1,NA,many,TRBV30,TGTGCCTGGAGCGTTGGAGGGCAGCAGTTCTTC,CAWSVGGQQFF
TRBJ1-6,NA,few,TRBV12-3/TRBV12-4,TGTGCCAGCAGTTTAGCGCGGACGATCCGAAATTCACCCCTCCACTTT,CASSLARTIRNSPLHF
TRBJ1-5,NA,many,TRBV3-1,TGTGCCAGCAGCCAAGGGGGTACCGGTCAGCCCCAGCATTTT,CASSQGGTGQPQHF
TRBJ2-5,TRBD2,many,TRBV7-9,TGTGCCAGCAGCTCCGCGGGGGTCCAAGAGACCCAGTACTTC,CASSSAGVQETQYF
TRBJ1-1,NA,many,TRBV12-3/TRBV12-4,TGTGCCAGCAGCCCAGCGTGGGGGGCGCCGACTGAAGCTTTCTTT,CASSPAWGAPTEAFF
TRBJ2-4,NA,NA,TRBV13,TGTGCCAGCAGCATCAACAGGGTGACAAACATTCAGTACTTC,CASSINRVTNIQYF
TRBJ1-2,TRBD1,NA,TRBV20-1,TGCAGTGCATACGGGACAGACGGCTACACCTTC,CSAYGTDGYTF
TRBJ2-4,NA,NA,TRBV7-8,TGTGCCAGCAGCTCCGGGACGCACTACATTCAGTACTTC,CASSSGTHYIQYF
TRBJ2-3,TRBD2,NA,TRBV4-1,TGCGCCAGCAGCCAAGCAGACGGCGGGGGGCCGGGTACAGATACGCAGTATTTT,CASSQADGGGPGTDTQYF
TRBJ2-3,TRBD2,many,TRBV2,TGTGCCAGCAGTTGGGTAGCGGGGGCCTCACTCACAGATACGCAGTATTTT,CASSWVAGASLTDTQYF
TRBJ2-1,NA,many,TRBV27,TGTGCCAGCAGTTCACCTCGACAGAGCTCCTACAATGAGCAGTTCTTC,CASSSPRQSSYNEQFF
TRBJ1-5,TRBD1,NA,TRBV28,TGTGCCAGCAGCCCGGGACAGGGCCGCCATAGCAATCAGCCCCAGCATTTT,CASSPGQGRHSNQPQHF
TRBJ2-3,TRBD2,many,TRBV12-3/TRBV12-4,TGTGCCAGCAGTTTTAGCCTAGCGGGCACAGATACGCAGTATTTT,CASSFSLAGTDTQYF
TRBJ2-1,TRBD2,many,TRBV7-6,TGTGCCAGCAGCGGAAGGGAGGGGTTAGAGCAGTTCTTC,CASSGREGLEQFF
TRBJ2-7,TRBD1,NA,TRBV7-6,TGTGCCAGCAGCTTGGGGCTCGGACAGGACTCCTACGAGCAGTACTTC,CASSLGLGQDSYEQYF
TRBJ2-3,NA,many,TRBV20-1,TGCAGTGCTAGGAGGAGTGCAGATACGCAGTATTTT,CSARRSADTQYF
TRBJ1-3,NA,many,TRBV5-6,TGTGCCAGCAGCTTCCAACAGACTGTTGGAAACACCATATATTTT,CASSFQQTVGNTIYF
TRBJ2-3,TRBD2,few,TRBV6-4,TGTGCCAGCAGCCCCGAGACTAGCGGGGGCACAGATACGCAGTATTTT,CASSPETSGGTDTQYF
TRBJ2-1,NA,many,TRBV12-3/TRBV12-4,TGTGCCAGCAGTTTCGTTCTCTCAACCTACAATGAGCAGTTCTTC,CASSFVLSTYNEQFF
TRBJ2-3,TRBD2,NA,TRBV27,TGTGCCAGCAGTCCGTGGACTAGCGGGGGGGAAGATACGCAGTATTTT,CASSPWTSGGEDTQYF
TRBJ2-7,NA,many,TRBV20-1,TGCAGTGCTAGAGAACCCGGGCTATCCCCCTACGAGCAGTACTTC,CSAREPGLSPYEQYF
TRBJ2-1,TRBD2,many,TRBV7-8,TGTGCCAGCAGCTTAGTAGCGGGGGTCGACAATGAGCAGTTCTTC,CASSLVAGVDNEQFF
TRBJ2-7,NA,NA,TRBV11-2,TGTGCCAGCAGCTTGGGGGATCCGCCCTACGAGCAGTACTTC,CASSLGDPPYEQYF
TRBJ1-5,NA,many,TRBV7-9,TGTGCCAGCAGCTTAGGGCAGGGCAACCAGCCCCAGCATTTT,CASSLGQGNQPQHF
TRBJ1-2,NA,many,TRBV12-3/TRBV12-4,TGTGCCAGCAGTTACGGAAACTATGGCTACACCTTC,CASSYGNYGYTF
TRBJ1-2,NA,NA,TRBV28,TGTGCCAGCAGTTTTCTAGGGTATGGCTACACCTTC,CASSFLGYGYTF
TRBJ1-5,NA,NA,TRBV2,TGTGCCAGCAGTGTAGCAGGGAAGCAGCCCCAGCATTTT,CASSVAGKQPQHF
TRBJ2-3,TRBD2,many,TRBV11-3,TGTGCCAGCAGCTGGTTAGCGGGGCCAGAAGATACGCAGTATTTT,CASSWLAGPEDTQYF
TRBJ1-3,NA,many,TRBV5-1,TGCGCCAGCAGCACCGACAGGTCGAACACCATATATTTT,CASSTDRSNTIYF
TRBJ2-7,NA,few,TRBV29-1,TGCAGCGTTGAAGGGACGGGCTACGAGCAGTACTTC,CSVEGTGYEQYF
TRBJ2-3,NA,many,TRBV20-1,TGCAGTGCTAGCCAACAGGGTCAAGATACGCAGTATTTT,CSASQQGQDTQYF
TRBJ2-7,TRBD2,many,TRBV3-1,TGTGCCAGCAGCCAGGGACTAGCGGGCCCCTACGAGCAGTACTTC,CASSQGLAGPYEQYF
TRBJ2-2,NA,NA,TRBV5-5,TGTGCCAGCAGCAGGGGGTCAGAGAACACCGGGGAGCTGTTTTTT,CASSRGSENTGELFF
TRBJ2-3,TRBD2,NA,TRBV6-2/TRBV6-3,TGTGCCAGCAGTATAATTGCGGGGGGGCCAGATACGCAGTATTTT,CASSIIAGGPDTQYF
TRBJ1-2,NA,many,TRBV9,TGTGCCAGCAGCGTAGATCCCCAGGGTATGCGTGGCTACACCTTC,CASSVDPQGMRGYTF